The 13 T cell receptor beta chains below were found in one sample sequenced in a study of blood T cell repertoires in COVID-19. The data were produced by immunoSEQ multiplex PCR, yet TCRdb's version contains in-frame clones alone and is incomplete. This sample has 300,000 to 350,000 clones, with around 83% found just once. The material sequenced was peripheral blood. These receptors all come from a man younger than 40 with active or convalescent COVID-19.

This chain links TRBV19 with TRBJ2-3, with D perhaps matching TRBD2 (6 bases). The CDR3 consists of 14 residues. Germline CDR1 reads LNHDA; CDR2 reads SQIVND (reference sequence). V was pared by 8 bases and J by 2 bases, with 14 bases between. For the CDR3, the DNA is TGTGCCAGTGGTGAGCGGGCCAACACAGATACGCAGTATTTT. Its protein is CASGERANTDTQYF.

This clone was detected only a few times. The rearrangement joins TRBV27 to TRBJ2-5; the match to TRBD2 covers 12 bases. Germline CDR1 reads MNHEY; CDR2 reads SMNVEV (reference sequence). Trimming removed 10 bases from V and 2 bases from J; junction bases left unmatched: 5. The CDR3 is made up of 14 amino acids. The CDR3 DNA reads as TGTGCCAACACCGGGACTAGCGGGCAAGAGACCCAGTACTTC. It is translated as CANTGTSGQETQYF.

This clone was observed a few times. The same CDR3 also results from other DNA sequences found in this sample. This chain joins TRBV5-1 and TRBJ2-7; 12 nucleotides agree with TRBD2. The CDR3 extends over 16 amino acids. Trimming cost V 2 bases and J 0 bases; bases outside gene matches: 3. Germline values: CDR1 SGHRS, CDR2 YFSETQ. CDR3 in amino acids: CASSFVLAGGSYEQYF. For the CDR3, the DNA is TGCGCCAGCAGCTTCGTACTAGCGGGAGGCTCCTACGAGCAGTACTTC.

This chain links TRBV5-1 with TRBJ1-5; D might be TRBD1 (5 bases). Germline values: CDR1 SGHRS, CDR2 YFSETQ. With 3 bases removed from V and 11 bases from J, the gap between germline ends came to 24 bases. The CDR3 has 16 residues. CDR3 loop: CASSSWPRQGNEAQHF. The DNA for the CDR3 is TGCGCCAGCAGCTCGTGGCCGAGGCAGGGCAACGAGGCCCAGCATTTT. Full variable domain (missing parts from reference TRBV5-1 and TRBJ1-5): KAGVTQTPRYLIKTRGQQVTLSCSPISGHRSVSWYQQTPGQGLQFLFEYFSETQRNKGNFPGRFSGRQFSNSRSEMNVSTLELGDSALYLCASSSWPRQGNEAQHFGDGTRLSIL.

V gene TRBV4-1 combines with J gene TRBJ1-5; D may be TRBD1 (5 bases). V was shortened by 5 bases and J by 3 bases, with 14 bases between the two germline ends. This CDR3 spans 15 amino acids. The V gene's germline CDR1 is MGHRA and CDR2 YSYEKL. CDR3: CASSRIRGANQPQHF. The CDR3 DNA follows: TGCGCCAGCAGCAGGATTCGCGGGGCCAATCAGCCCCAGCATTTT.

J is TRBJ2-1 and V is TRBV7-8; D unclear. V shed 5 bases and J shed 7 bases, with 6 bases lying between them. The germline V gene has CDR1 SGHVS and CDR2 FQNEAQ. The CDR3 is 11 amino acids. CDR3 coding DNA: TGTGCCAGCAGCCTTATTAATGAGCAGTTCTTC. Its translation is CASSLINEQFF.

The chain carries TRBV6-5 and TRBJ2-7, with D uncertain. CDR3 length equals 14 residues. The germline V gene has CDR1 MNHEY and CDR2 SVGAGI. Trimming took 6 bases from V and 7 from J, leaving 19 bases between them. CDR3 bases: TGTGCCAGCAGCAGCACCTCGGAGTTCTCGGAGCAGTACTTC. Protein product: CASSSTSEFSEQYF.

This chain uses TRBV6-5 with TRBJ1-5, with a tentative D call TRBD1 (6 bases). Germline lookup yields CDR1 MNHEY and CDR2 SVGAGI. CDR3 length: 15 residues. Trimming left V 2 bases short and J 9 bases short, with 17 bases between. The chain's CDR3 is CASSYVFGGPGPQHF. The CDR3 bases are TGTGCCAGCAGTTACGTCTTTGGGGGCCCGGGGCCCCAGCATTTT.

The chain carries TRBV28 and TRBJ1-2; perhaps TRBD1 as D (6 bases). Per the germline V gene, CDR1 is MDHEN and CDR2 is SYDVKM. V was cut by 2 bases and J by 0 bases, with 10 bases left in between. This CDR3 contains 15 residues. CDR3 DNA: TGTGCCAGCAGTTTAGCCAGGGGCGCTAACTATGGCTACACCTTC. It encodes CASSLARGANYGYTF.

The chain joins TRBV3-1 (or the pseudogene TRBV3-2) to TRBJ2-5; maybe TRBD2 (5 bases). V was pared by 0 bases and J by 1 base, with 6 bases between. Germline values: CDR1 LGHDT, CDR2 YNNKEL (reference sequence). This CDR3 has 14 residues. The CDR3 here is CASSQDGVQETQYF. The CDR3 coding sequence is TGTGCCAGCAGCCAAGACGGGGTCCAAGAGACCCAGTACTTC.

The rearrangement uses TRBV5-1 and TRBJ1-2, with 9 bases matching TRBD1. V lost 0 bases, J lost 8 bases, and 5 bases stayed unmatched. This CDR3 contains 14 residues. Germline V CDR1 and CDR2: SGHRS, YFSETQ. CDR3 sequence reads: CASSLDGTGKGYTF. The CDR3 DNA sequence: TGCGCCAGCAGCTTGGACGGGACAGGGAAAGGCTACACCTTC.

The rearrangement uses TRBV11-2 and TRBJ1-4; D gene unclear. The CDR3 is 14 residues long. Trimming took 5 bases from V and 10 from J, leaving 17 bases between them. Germline V gene sequence: CDR1 SGHAT, CDR2 FQNNGV. CDR3 sequence reads: CASSPPQGRGKLFF. For the CDR3, the DNA is TGTGCCAGCAGCCCGCCGCAAGGTCGGGGAAAACTGTTTTTT.

This clone showed up just a few times. The V gene is TRBV15, the J gene TRBJ1-2; unclear D gene. The V and J ends lost 1 base and 8 bases respectively, with 11 bases between them. From germline, CDR1 is LNHNV and CDR2 YYDKDF (reference sequence). The CDR3 is 13 residues long. The CDR3 DNA is TGTGCCACCAGCAGAGTCGAGGGCAGGGGCTACACCTTC. Its protein is CATSRVEGRGYTF. The variable domain in full, with the rest retrieved from reference TRBV15 and TRBJ1-2, is DAMVIQNPRYQVTQFGKPVTLSCSQTLNHNVMYWYQQKSSQAPKLLFHYYDKDFNNEADTPDNFQSRRPNTSFCFLDIRSPGLGDTAMYLCATSRVEGRGYTFGSGTRLTVV.